This T cell receptor (beta chain) stems from a study of blood T cell repertoires in COVID-19. TCRdb keeps only in-frame clones here, not all; method: immunoSEQ multiplex PCR. Of 220,000 or so clones detected, roughly 85% appear once; the ten largest clones hold approximately 2.6%. This TCR was recovered from a man in his forties or fifties who had recovered from COVID-19. Sample: peripheral blood.

The CDR3 region is CATGGGSNYNEQFF. The CDR3 DNA reads as TGTGCCACCGGAGGGGGCAGCAACTACAATGAGCAGTTCTTC. This rearrangement joins TRBV24-1 to TRBJ2-1, with a possible D match to TRBD1 (7 bases). The CDR3 is 14 amino acids. The germline CDR1 and CDR2 sequences are KGHDR and SFDVKD. Trimming removed 9 bases at V and 3 bases at J, with 14 bases between.